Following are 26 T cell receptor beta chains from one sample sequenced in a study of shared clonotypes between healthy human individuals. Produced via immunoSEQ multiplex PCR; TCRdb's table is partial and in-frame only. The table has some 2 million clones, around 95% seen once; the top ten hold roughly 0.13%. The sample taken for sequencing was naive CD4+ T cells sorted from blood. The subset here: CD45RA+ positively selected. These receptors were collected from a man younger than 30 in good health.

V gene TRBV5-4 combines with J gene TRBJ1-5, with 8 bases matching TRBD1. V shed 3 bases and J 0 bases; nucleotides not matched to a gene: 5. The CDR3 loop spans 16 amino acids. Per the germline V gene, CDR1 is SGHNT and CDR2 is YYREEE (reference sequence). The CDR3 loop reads CASSSDREYSNQPQHF. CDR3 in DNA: TGTGCCAGCAGCTCGGACAGGGAATATAGCAATCAGCCCCAGCATTTT.

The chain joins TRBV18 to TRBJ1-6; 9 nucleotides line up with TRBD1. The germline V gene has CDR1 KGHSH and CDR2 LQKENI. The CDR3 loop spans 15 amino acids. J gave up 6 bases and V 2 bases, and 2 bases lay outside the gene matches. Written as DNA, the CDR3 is TGTGCCAGCTCACCAGGGACAGGGTTTAATTCACCCCTCCACTTT. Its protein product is CASSPGTGFNSPLHF.

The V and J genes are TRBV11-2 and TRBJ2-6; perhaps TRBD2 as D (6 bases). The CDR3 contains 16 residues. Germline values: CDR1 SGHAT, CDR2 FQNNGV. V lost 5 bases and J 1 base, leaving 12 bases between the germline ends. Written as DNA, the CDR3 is TGTGCCAGCAGCCCTAGCGTTCTTTCTGGGGCCAACGTCCTGACTTTC. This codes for CASSPSVLSGANVLTF.

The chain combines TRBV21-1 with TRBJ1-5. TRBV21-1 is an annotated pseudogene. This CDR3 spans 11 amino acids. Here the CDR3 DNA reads TGTGCCAGCAGCAGAGTCTGGCCCCAGCATTTT. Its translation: CASSRVWPQHF.

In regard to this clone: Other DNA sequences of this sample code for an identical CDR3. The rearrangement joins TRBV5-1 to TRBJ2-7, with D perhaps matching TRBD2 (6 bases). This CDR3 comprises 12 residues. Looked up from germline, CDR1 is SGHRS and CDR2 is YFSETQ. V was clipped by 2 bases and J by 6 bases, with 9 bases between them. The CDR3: CASSFPGSEQYF. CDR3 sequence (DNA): TGCGCCAGCAGCTTCCCCGGGAGCGAGCAGTACTTC.

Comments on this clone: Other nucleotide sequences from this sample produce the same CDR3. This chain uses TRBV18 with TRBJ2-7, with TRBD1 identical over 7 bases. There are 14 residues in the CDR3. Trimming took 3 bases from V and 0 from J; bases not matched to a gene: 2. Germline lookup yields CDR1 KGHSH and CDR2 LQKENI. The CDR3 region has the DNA TGTGCCAGCTCACCGGACAGGAACTCCTACGAGCAGTACTTC. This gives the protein CASSPDRNSYEQYF.

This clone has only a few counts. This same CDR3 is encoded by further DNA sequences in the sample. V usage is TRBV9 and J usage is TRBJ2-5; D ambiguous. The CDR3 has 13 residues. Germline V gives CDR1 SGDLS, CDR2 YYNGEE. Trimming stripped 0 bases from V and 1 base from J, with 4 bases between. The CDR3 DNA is TGTGCCAGCAGCGTAGCGGTCCAAGAGACCCAGTACTTC. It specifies CASSVAVQETQYF.

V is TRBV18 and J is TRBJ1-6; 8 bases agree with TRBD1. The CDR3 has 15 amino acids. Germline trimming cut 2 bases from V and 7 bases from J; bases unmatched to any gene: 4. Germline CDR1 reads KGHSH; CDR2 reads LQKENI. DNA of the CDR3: TGTGCCAGCTCACCAGGGACAGGCTTGAATTCACCCCTCCACTTT. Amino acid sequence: CASSPGTGLNSPLHF. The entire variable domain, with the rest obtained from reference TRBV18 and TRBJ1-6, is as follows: NAGVMQNPRHLVRRRGQEARLRCSPMKGHSHVYWYRQLPEEGLKFMVYLQKENIIDESGMPKERFSAEFPKEGPSILRIQQVVRGDSAAYFCASSPGTGLNSPLHFGNGTRLTVT.

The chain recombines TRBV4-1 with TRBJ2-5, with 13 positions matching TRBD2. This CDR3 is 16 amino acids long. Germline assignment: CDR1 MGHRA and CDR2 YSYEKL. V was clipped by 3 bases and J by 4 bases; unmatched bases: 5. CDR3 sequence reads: CASSQTSGGRGETQYF. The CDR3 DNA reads TGCGCCAGCAGCCAGACTAGCGGGGGGAGAGGAGAGACCCAGTACTTC.

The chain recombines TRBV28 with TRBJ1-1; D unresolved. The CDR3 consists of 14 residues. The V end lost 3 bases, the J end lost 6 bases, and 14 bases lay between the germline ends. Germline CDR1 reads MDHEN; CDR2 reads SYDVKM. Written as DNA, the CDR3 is TGTGCCAGCAGTTTTGCGGTTGCTGTCGCTGAAGCTTTCTTT. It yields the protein CASSFAVAVAEAFF.

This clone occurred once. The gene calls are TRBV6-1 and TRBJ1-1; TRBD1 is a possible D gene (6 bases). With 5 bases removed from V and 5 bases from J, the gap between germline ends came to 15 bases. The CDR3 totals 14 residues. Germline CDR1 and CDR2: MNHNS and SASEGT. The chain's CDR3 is CASSTGDIKTEAFF. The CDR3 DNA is TGTGCCAGCAGTACCGGGGACATCAAAACTGAAGCTTTCTTT.

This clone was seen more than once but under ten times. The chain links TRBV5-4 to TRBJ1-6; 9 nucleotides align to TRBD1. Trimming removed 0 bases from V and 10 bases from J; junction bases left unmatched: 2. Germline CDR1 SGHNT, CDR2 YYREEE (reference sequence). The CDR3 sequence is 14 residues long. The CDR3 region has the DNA TGTGCCAGCAGCTTGGGGGACAGGGAGTCACCCCTCCACTTT. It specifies CASSLGDRESPLHF.

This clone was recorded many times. CDR3 in DNA: TGTGCCAGCAGAAGAGGGAACGACTATGGCTACACCTTC. Its protein product is CASRRGNDYGYTF. This chain connects TRBV28 to TRBJ1-2, with D unresolved. V was pared by 6 bases and J by 3 bases, with 11 bases between. The CDR3 covers 13 residues. Per germline, CDR1 MDHEN and CDR2 SYDVKM.

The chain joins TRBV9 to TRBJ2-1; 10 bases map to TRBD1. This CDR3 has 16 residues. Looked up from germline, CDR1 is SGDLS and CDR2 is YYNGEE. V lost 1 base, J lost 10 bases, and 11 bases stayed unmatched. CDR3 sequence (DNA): TGTGCCAGCAGCGTATCGGGGGACAGGGGTCACGAGGAGCAGTTCTTC. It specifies CASSVSGDRGHEEQFF.

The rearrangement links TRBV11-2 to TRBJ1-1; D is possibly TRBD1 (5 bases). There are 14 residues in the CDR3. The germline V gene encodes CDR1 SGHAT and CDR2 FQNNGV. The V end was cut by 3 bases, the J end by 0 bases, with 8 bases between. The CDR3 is CASSFRGMNTEAFF. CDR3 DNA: TGTGCCAGCAGCTTTAGGGGAATGAACACTGAAGCTTTCTTT.

CDR3 bases: TGTGCCAGCAGTAAAGGGACTCTCAACAATGAGCAGTTCTTC. Protein: CASSKGTLNNEQFF. The V and J genes are TRBV9 and TRBJ2-1; TRBD2 might be the D (6 bases). The V gene lost 5 bases and the J gene lost 5 bases, with 14 bases spanning the gap. The CDR3 is 14 amino acids. Germline lookup yields CDR1 SGDLS and CDR2 YYNGEE.

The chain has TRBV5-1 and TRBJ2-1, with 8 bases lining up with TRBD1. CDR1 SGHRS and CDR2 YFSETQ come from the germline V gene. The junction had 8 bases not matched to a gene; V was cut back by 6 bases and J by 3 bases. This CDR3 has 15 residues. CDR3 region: CASTSLGQVYNEQFF. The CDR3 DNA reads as TGCGCCAGCACCTCTCTGGGACAGGTCTACAATGAGCAGTTCTTC.

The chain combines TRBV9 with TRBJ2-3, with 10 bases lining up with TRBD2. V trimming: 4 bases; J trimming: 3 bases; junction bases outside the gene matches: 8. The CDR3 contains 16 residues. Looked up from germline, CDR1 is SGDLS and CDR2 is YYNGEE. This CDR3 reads CASSPHLAGVTDTQYF. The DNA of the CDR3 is TGTGCCAGCAGCCCCCACCTAGCGGGGGTAACAGATACGCAGTATTTT. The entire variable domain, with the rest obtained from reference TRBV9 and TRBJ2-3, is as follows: DSGVTQTPKHLITATGQRVTLRCSPRSGDLSVYWYQQSLDQGLQFLIQYYNGEERAKGNILERFSAQQFPDLHSELNLSSLELGDSALYFCASSPHLAGVTDTQYFGPGTRLTVL.

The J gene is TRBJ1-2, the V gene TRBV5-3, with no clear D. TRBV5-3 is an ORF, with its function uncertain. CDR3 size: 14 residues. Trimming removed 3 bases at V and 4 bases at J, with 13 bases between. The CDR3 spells CARSYGAETYGYTF. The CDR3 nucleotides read TGTGCCAGAAGCTACGGAGCAGAAACCTATGGCTACACCTTC.

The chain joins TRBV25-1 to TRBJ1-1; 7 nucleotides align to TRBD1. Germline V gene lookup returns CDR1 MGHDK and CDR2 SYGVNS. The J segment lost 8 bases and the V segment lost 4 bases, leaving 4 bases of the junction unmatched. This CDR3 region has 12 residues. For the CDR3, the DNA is TGTGCCAGCAGTGGGGGACAGACGGAAGCTTTCTTT. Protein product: CASSGGQTEAFF.

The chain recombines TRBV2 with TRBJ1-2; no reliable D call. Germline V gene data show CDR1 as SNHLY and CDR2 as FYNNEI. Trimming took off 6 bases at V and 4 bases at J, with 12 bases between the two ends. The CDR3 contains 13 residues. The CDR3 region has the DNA TGTGCCAGCAGCCCGGACTTGACCTATGGCTACACCTTC. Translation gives CASSPDLTYGYTF.

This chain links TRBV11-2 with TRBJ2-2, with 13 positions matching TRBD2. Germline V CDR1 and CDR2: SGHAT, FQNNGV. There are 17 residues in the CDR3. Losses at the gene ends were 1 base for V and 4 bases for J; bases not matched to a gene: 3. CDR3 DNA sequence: TGTGCCAGCAGCTTAGGACTAGCGGGGGGATCCACCGGGGAGCTGTTTTTT. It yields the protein CASSLGLAGGSTGELFF.

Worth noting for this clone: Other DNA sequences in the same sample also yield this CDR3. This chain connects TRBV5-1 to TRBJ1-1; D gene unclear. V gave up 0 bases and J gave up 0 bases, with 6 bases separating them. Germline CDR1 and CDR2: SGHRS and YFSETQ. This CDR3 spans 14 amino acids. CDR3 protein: CASSLDGVNTEAFF. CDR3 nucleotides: TGCGCCAGCAGCTTGGACGGAGTGAACACTGAAGCTTTCTTT.

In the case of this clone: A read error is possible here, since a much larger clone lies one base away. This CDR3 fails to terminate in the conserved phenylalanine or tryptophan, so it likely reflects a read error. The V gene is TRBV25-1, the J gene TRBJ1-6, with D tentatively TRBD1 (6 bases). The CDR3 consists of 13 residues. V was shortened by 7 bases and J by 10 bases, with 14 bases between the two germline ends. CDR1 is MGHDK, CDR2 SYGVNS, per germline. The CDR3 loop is CASKGGGWSPLHL. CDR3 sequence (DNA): TGTGCCAGCAAGGGGGGCGGGTGGTCACCCCTCCACCTT.

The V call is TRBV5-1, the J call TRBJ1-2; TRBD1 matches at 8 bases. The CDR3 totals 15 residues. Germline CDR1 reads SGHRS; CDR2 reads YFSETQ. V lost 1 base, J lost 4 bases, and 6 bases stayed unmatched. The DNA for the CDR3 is TGCGCCAGCAGCTTGCCGACAGGGGCCGGCTATGGCTACACCTTC. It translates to CASSLPTGAGYGYTF.

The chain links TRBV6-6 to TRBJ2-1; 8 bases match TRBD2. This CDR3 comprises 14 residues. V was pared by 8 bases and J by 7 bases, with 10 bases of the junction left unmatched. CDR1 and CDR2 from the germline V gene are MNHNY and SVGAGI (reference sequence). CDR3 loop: CASGSSGSRNEQFF. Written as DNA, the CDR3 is TGTGCCAGCGGATCTAGCGGGTCCAGGAATGAGCAGTTCTTC.